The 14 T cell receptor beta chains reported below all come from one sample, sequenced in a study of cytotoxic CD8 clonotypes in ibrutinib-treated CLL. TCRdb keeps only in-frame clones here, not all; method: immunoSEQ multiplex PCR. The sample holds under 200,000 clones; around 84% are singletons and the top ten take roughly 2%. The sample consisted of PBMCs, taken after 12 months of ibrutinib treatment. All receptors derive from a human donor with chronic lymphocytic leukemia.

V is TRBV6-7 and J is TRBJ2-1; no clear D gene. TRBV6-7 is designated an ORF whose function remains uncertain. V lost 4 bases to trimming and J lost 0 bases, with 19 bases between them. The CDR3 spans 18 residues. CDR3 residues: CASSSFSLDPYSYNEQFF. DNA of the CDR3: TGTGCCAGCAGTTCCTTCTCTCTCGACCCCTACTCCTACAATGAGCAGTTCTTC.

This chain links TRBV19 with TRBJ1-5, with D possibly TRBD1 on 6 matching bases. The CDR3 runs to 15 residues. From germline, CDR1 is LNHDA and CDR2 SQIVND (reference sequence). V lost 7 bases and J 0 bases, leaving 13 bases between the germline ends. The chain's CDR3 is CASKTGHYSNQPQHF. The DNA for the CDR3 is TGTGCCAGTAAAACAGGGCATTATAGCAATCAGCCCCAGCATTTT.

CDR3 loop: CASSLGPGLYEQYF. In DNA, the CDR3 is TGTGCCAGCAGCTTAGGGCCGGGACTCTACGAGCAGTACTTC. V usage is TRBV11-3 and J usage is TRBJ2-7, with TRBD2 as a possible D gene (6 bases). Per the germline V gene, CDR1 is SGHNT and CDR2 is YENEEA. CDR3 length: 14 amino acids. Deletions cut 1 base from V and 3 bases from J, with 10 bases between.

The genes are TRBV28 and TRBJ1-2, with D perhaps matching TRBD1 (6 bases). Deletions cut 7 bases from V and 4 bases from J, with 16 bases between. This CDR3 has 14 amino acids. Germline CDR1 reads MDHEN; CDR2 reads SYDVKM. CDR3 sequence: CASTGAGSSYGYTF. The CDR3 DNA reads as TGTGCCAGCACGGGGGCGGGTAGTAGCTATGGCTACACCTTC.

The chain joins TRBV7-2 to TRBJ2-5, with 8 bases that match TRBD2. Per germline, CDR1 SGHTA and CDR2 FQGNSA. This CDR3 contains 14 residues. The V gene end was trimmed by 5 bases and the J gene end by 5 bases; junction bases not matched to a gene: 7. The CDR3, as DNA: TGTGCCAGCAGCCCGGGACTAGATCGGGAGACCCAGTACTTC. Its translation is CASSPGLDRETQYF. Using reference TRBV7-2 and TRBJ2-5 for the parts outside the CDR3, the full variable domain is GAGVSQSPSNKVTEKGKDVELRCDPISGHTALYWYRQSLGQGLEFLIYFQGNSAPDKSGLPSDRFSAERTGGSVSTLTIQRTQQEDSAVYLCASSPGLDRETQYFGPGTRLLVL.

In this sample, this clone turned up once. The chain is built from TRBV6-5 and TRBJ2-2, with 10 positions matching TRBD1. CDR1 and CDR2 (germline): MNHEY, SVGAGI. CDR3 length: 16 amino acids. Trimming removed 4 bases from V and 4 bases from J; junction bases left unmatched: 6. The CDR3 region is CASSSPTGGVTGELFF. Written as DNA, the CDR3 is TGTGCCAGCAGTTCCCCGACAGGGGGCGTCACCGGGGAGCTGTTTTTT.

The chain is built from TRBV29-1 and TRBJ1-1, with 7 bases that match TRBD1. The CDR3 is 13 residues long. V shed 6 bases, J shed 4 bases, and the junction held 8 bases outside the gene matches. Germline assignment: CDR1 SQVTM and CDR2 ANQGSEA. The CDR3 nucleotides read TGCAGCGTCGATCGGGGGGACAGCACTGAAGCTTTCTTT. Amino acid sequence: CSVDRGDSTEAFF.

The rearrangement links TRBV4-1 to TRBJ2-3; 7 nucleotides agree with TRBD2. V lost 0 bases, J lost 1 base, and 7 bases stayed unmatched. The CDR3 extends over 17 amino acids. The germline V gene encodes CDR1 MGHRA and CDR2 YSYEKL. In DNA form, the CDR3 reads TGCGCCAGCAGCCAAGACTTAGCGGGCCCGGGCACAGATACGCAGTATTTT. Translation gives CASSQDLAGPGTDTQYF.

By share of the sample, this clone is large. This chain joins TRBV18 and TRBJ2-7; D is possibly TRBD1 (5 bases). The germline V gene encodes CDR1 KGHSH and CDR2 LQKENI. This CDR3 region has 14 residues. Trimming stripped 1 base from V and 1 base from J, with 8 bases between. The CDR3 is CASSPRAGSYEQYF. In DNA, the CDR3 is TGTGCCAGCTCACCACGGGCAGGGTCCTACGAGCAGTACTTC.

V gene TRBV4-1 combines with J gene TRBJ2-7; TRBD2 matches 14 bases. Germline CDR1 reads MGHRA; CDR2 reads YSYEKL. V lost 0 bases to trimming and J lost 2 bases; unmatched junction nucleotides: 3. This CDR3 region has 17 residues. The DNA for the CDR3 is TGCGCCAGCAGCCAAGACGGGACTAGCGGGAGCCCCTACGAGCAGTACTTC. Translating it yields CASSQDGTSGSPYEQYF.

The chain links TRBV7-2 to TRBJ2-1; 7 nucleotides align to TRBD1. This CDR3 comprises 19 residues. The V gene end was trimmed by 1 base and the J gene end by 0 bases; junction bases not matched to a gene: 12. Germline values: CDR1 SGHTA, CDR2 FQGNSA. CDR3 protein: CASSLELRVGQSSYNEQFF. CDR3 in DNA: TGTGCCAGCAGCTTAGAGTTAAGGGTGGGACAGAGCTCCTACAATGAGCAGTTCTTC.

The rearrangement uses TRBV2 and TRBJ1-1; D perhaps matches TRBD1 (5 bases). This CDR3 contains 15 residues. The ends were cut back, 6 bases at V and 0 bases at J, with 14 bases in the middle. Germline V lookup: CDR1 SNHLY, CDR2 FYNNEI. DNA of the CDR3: TGTGCCAGCAGCCTGGGACCGGGACTGAACACTGAAGCTTTCTTT. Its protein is CASSLGPGLNTEAFF.

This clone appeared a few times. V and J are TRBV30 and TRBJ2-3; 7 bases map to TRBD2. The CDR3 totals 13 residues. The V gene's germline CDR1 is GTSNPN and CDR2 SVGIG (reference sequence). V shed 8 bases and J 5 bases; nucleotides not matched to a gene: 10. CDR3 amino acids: CARASGLQDTQYF. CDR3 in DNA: TGTGCCCGGGCTAGCGGACTCCAAGATACGCAGTATTTT.

The CDR3 spells CAWTFRDRTGEQYF. The CDR3 DNA reads as TGTGCCTGGACCTTCCGGGACAGGACAGGCGAGCAGTACTTC. This sequence joins TRBV30 and TRBJ2-7, with 8 positions matching TRBD1. The CDR3 covers 14 residues. Germline V CDR1 and CDR2: GTSNPN, SVGIG (reference sequence). V was pared by 4 bases and J by 6 bases, with 11 bases of the junction left unmatched.